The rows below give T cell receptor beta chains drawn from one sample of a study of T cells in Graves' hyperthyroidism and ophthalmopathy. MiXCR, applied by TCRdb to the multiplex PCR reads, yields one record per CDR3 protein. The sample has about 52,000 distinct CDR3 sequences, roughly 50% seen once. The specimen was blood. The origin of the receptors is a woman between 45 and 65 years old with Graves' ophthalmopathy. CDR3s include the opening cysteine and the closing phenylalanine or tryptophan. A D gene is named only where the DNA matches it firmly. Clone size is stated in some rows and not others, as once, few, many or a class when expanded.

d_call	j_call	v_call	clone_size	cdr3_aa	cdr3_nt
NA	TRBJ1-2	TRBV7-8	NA	CASSPKVLLGAEAFFGGVGYTF	NA
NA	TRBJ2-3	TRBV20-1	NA	CSAIGVNEQYF	TGCAGTGCTATAGGCGTGAATGAGCAGTATTTT
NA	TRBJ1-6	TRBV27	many	CASSRREPNSPLHF	TGTGCCAGCAGTCGTCGGGAGCCGAATTCACCCCTCCACTTT
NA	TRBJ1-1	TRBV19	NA	CAGIGRVAEAFF	TGTGCCGGTATAGGCAGGGTTGCTGAAGCTTTCTTT
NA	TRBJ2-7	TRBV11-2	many	CASSQTGPNYEQYF	TGTGCCAGCAGCCAAACAGGTCCCAACTACGAGCAGTACTTC
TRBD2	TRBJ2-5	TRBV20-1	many	CSATSFRLAQETQYF	TGCAGTGCTACATCCTTTCGACTAGCCCAAGAGACCCAGTACTTC
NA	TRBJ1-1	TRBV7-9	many	CASSLEYGGWNTEAFF	TGTGCCAGCAGCTTAGAGTATGGGGGGTGGAACACTGAAGCTTTCTTT
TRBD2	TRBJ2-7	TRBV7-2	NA	CASSLARGGYYEQYF	TGTGCCAGCAGCTTAGCACGCGGGGGGTACTACGAGCAGTACTTC
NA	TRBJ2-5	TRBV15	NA	CATSRAGGARGTQYF	TGTGCCACCAGCAGGGCAGGGGGGGCCAGGGGGACCCAGTACTTC
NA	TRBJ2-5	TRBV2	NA	CASSPDWKTCQETQYF	TGTGCCAGCAGTCCTGACTGGAAAACGTGCCAAGAGACCCAGTACTTC
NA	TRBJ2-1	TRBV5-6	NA	CASSLQGGNEQFF	TGTGCCAGCAGCTTGCAGGGCGGGAATGAGCAGTTCTTC
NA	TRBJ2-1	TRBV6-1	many	CASSEALDNYNEQFF	TGTGCCAGCAGTGAAGCATTGGACAACTACAATGAGCAGTTCTTC
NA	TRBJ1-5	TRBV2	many	CASSLDSLPHQPQHF	TGTGCCAGCAGTTTGGACTCTCTGCCCCATCAGCCCCAGCATTTT
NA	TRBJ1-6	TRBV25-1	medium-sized	CASSGGRRGGNSPLHF	TGTGCCAGCAGCGGGGGGCGGCGGGGGGGTAATTCACCCCTCCACTTT
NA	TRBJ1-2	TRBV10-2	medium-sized	CASSELARDYGYTF	TGCGCCAGCAGTGAGTTGGCCAGGGATTATGGCTACACCTTC
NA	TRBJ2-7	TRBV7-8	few	CASTETTGSYEQYF	TGTGCCAGCACGGAAACGACAGGCTCCTACGAGCAGTACTTC
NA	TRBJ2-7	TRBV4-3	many	CASSQGQGLMYEQYF	TGCGCCAGCAGCCAAGGGCAGGGTCTTATGTACGAGCAGTACTTC
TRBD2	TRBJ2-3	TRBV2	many	CANQQEAGADTQYF	TGTGCCAACCAGCAAGAAGCGGGAGCAGATACGCAGTATTTT
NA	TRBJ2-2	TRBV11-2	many	CASSAGFTGELFF	TGTGCCAGCAGCGCCGGCTTCACCGGGGAGCTGTTTTTT
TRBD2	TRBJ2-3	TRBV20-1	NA	CSASRGGNTDTQYF	TGCAGTGCTAGTCGGGGGGGCAACACAGATACGCAGTATTTT
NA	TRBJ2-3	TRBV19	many	CASSIRGPSAEDLDTQYF	TGTGCCAGTAGTATCCGAGGTCCAAGCGCCGAAGATTTAGATACGCAGTATTTT
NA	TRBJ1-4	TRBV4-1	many	CASSQRDVSVGNEKLFF	TGCGCCAGCAGCCAACGTGATGTCTCGGTGGGGAATGAAAAACTGTTTTTT
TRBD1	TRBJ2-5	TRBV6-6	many	CASRLLQGVGETQYF	TGTGCCAGCAGACTCCTCCAGGGGGTCGGAGAGACCCAGTACTTC
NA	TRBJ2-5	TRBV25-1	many	CASSEYRDRQYF	TGTGCCAGCAGTGAATATCGGGACCGCCAGTACTTC
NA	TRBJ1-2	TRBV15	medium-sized	CATSPTDNYGYTF	TGTGCCACCAGTCCGACCGATAACTATGGCTACACCTTC
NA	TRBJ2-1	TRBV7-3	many	CASSARRAFSGNEQFF	TGTGCCAGCAGCGCGCGGAGGGCCTTTTCCGGCAATGAGCAGTTCTTC
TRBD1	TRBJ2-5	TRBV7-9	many	CASSLTTGRSPTQYF	TGTGCCAGCAGCTTAACGACAGGGCGGAGTCCTACCCAGTACTTC